This TCR beta chain was documented in a study of Tregs in tolerant kidney transplant recipients. Measured with immunoSEQ multiplex PCR; TCRdb has only the in-frame clones, and not every one. Among approximately 100,000 clones listed, approximately 94% were seen once. The CDR3 loop spans 17 amino acids. Germline CDR1 and CDR2: MDHEN and SYDVKM. Trimming took off 1 base at V and 0 bases at J, with 13 bases between the two ends. This TCR was sampled from a human donor who received a combined kidney and bone marrow transplant. The V gene is TRBV28, the J gene TRBJ1-3, with D maybe TRBD1 (5 bases). The sample in question was CD4+ T cells from blood, obtained before the transplant. Here the CDR3 reads CASSLYSGLLSGNTIYF. Written as DNA, the CDR3 is TGTGCCAGCAGTTTATATTCAGGGCTCCTCTCTGGAAACACCATATATTTT. The variable domain in full, with the rest retrieved from reference TRBV28 and TRBJ1-3, is DVKVTQSSRYLVKRTGEKVFLECVQDMDHENMFWYRQDPGLGLRLIYFSYDVKMKEKGDIPEGYSVSREKKERFSLILESASTNQTSMYLCASSLYSGLLSGNTIYFGEGSWLTVV.